This record looks at one TCR beta chain sequence and its context. The data were obtained in a study of blood T cell repertoires in COVID-19. Overall study context: Acute-phase and convalescent COVID-19 samples originated in the United States, Italy and Spain. From T cells, B-cell-depleted T cells, or PBMCs came the material, which was cDNA or gDNA.

The ends were cut back, 4 bases at V and 0 bases at J, with 6 bases in the middle. Germline CDR1 reads SGHTA; CDR2 reads FQGNSA. This CDR3 has 13 amino acids. Authors' data handling: How many nucleated cells were present was estimated from reference gene primer amplification. Generated by immunoSEQ multiplex PCR, the TCRdb table keeps only in-frame clones and is missing some. V, J and clone size are those of that table, while D and trimming were read from the DNA. The sample gives 300,000 to 400,000 clones, around 87% of which show up once; 7.8% is in the top ten. The receptor's source is a woman between 50 and 59 years old who had recovered from COVID-19. V gene TRBV7-2 combines with J gene TRBJ2-5; D unclear. What was sequenced was peripheral blood. The CDR3 DNA sequence: TGTGCCAGCAGCTACGACTACCAAGAGACCCAGTACTTC. The encoded protein is CASSYDYQETQYF.